A single sample is the source of the 27 T cell receptor beta chains below, sequenced in a study of T cells in localized non-small cell lung cancer. The method was immunoSEQ multiplex PCR; TCRdb's version includes in-frame clones alone and lacks a portion of them. This sample carries around 80,000 clones, around 80% of them seen once, and the ten largest clones take 19%. The input for sequencing was PBMCs, taken before any cancer treatment. These receptors all come from a man aged 35 to 70 with stage II squamous cell lung carcinoma.

This chain links TRBV7-9 with TRBJ1-2; tentative D call: TRBD1 (5 bases). Trimming cost V 2 bases and J 8 bases, with 9 bases left between them. Germline V CDR1 and CDR2: SEHNR, FQNEAQ (reference sequence). The CDR3 length is 12 residues. The CDR3 protein is CASSLRGGGYTF. CDR3 nucleotides: TGTGCCAGCAGCTTAAGGGGAGGGGGCTACACCTTC.

V usage is TRBV7-9 and J usage is TRBJ2-7; D could derive from TRBD1 or TRBD2 (5 bases each). The CDR3 contains 13 residues. V lost 6 bases to trimming and J lost 4 bases, with 13 bases between them. The V gene's germline CDR1 is SEHNR and CDR2 FQNEAQ (reference sequence). DNA of the CDR3: TGTGCCAGCAGTGACGGGGCCTTTTACGAGCAGTACTTC. Translating it yields CASSDGAFYEQYF. Using reference TRBV7-9 and TRBJ2-7 for the parts outside the CDR3, the full variable domain is DTGVSQNPRHKITKRGQNVTFRCDPISEHNRLYWYRQTLGQGPEFLTYFQNEAQLEKSRLLSDRFSAERPKGSFSTLEIQRTEQGDSAMYLCASSDGAFYEQYFGPGTRLTVT.

This clone was counted once. The chain couples TRBV2 to TRBJ1-2, with D possibly matching TRBD1 (5 bases). Between the trimmed V and J ends, which lost 2 bases and 7 bases, there was a span of 17 bases. CDR3 length: 15 residues. Germline V gene data show CDR1 as SNHLY and CDR2 as FYNNEI. CDR3 coding DNA: TGTGCCAGCAGTGAAAGGGTAGGGCAGGGTGGTGGCTACACCTTC. Translating it yields CASSERVGQGGGYTF.

The chain carries TRBV7-9 and TRBJ2-7, with TRBD1 identical over 8 bases. Unmatched junction bases numbered 10, after V lost 3 bases and J lost 0 bases. The germline gives CDR1 SEHNR, CDR2 FQNEAQ (reference sequence). The CDR3 loop spans 17 amino acids. CDR3 amino acids: CASSFWPRTGISYEQYF. The CDR3 nucleotides read TGTGCCAGCAGCTTTTGGCCCCGGACAGGGATCTCCTACGAGCAGTACTTC. Complete variable domain (other parts from reference TRBV7-9 and TRBJ2-7): DTGVSQNPRHKITKRGQNVTFRCDPISEHNRLYWYRQTLGQGPEFLTYFQNEAQLEKSRLLSDRFSAERPKGSFSTLEIQRTEQGDSAMYLCASSFWPRTGISYEQYFGPGTRLTVT.

This chain uses TRBV7-8 with TRBJ1-5; D ambiguous. This CDR3 has 12 amino acids. Trimming removed 1 base from V and 5 bases from J, with 3 bases in between. Germline CDR1 reads SGHVS; CDR2 reads FQNEAQ. The DNA of the CDR3 is TGTGCCAGCAGCTTAGAGTATCAGCCCCAGCATTTT. Its protein product is CASSLEYQPQHF.

The chain has TRBV11-3 and TRBJ1-1; 7 bases map to TRBD1. The CDR3 is 16 amino acids. V shed 1 base and J 1 base; nucleotides not matched to a gene: 6. The germline V gene encodes CDR1 SGHNT and CDR2 YENEEA. The CDR3 nucleotides read TGTGCCAGCAGCTTAGGGTCAGGGGGGCAGAACACTGAAGCTTTCTTT. Translation: CASSLGSGGQNTEAFF. Filled out from reference TRBV11-3 and TRBJ1-1, the complete variable domain reads EAGVVQSPRYKIIEKKQPVAFWCNPISGHNTLYWYLQNLGQGPELLIRYENEEAVDDSQLPKDRFSAERLKGVDSTLKIQPAELGDSAVYLCASSLGSGGQNTEAFFGQGTRLTVV.

The rearrangement uses TRBV7-9 and TRBJ2-7; D is possibly TRBD1 (6 bases). Germline values: CDR1 SEHNR, CDR2 FQNEAQ (reference sequence). The CDR3 is made up of 17 amino acids. V was trimmed by 3 bases and J by 3 bases, leaving 21 bases between them. CDR3 protein: CASSLVAGISRGYEQYF. The DNA of the CDR3 is TGTGCCAGCAGCTTGGTTGCCGGAATCTCCAGGGGCTACGAGCAGTACTTC.

This clone was picked up one time. CDR3 in DNA: TGTGCCACCAGCAGAATGGACAGGGGGGAGGTAGGATATGGCTACACCTTC. It codes for CATSRMDRGEVGYGYTF. The chain employs TRBV15 and TRBJ1-2; 10 bases fit TRBD1. The germline V gene has CDR1 LNHNV and CDR2 YYDKDF (reference sequence). Trimming at V came to 2 bases and at J to 5 bases, leaving 11 bases not matched to a gene. The CDR3 covers 17 residues.

The chain joins TRBV30 to TRBJ2-7, with 8 positions matching TRBD1. Germline CDR1 GTSNPN, CDR2 SVGIG (reference sequence). The CDR3 contains 15 residues. The ends lost 3 bases at V and 0 bases at J; junction bases unmatched: 7. Here the CDR3 reads CAWRYRGISSYEQYF. Written as DNA, the CDR3 is TGTGCCTGGAGGTACAGGGGGATCTCCTCCTACGAGCAGTACTTC. Full variable domain (outside the CDR3, taken from reference TRBV30 and TRBJ2-7): SQTIHQWPATLVQPVGSPLSLECTVEGTSNPNLYWYRQAAGRGLQLLFYSVGIGQISSEVPQNLSASRPQDRQFILSSKKLLLSDSGFYLCAWRYRGISSYEQYFGPGTRLTVT.

This clone came up once. V usage is TRBV30 and J usage is TRBJ2-3; 7 bases align to TRBD1. Germline V gene lookup returns CDR1 GTSNPN and CDR2 SVGIG (reference sequence). This CDR3 contains 14 residues. Trimming took 5 bases from V and 0 from J; bases not matched to a gene: 5. The CDR3 DNA follows: TGTGCCTGGGGGACAGACTCTAGCACAGATACGCAGTATTTT. Translated, it gives CAWGTDSSTDTQYF.

For the CDR3, the DNA is TGTGCCAGCAGTTACGAAGGGGGGCGATTGAGCGAGCAGTACTTC. This encodes CASSYEGGRLSEQYF. J is TRBJ2-7 and V is TRBV6-5; D possibly matches TRBD1 or TRBD2 (6 bases each). The V gene lost 2 bases and the J gene lost 6 bases, with 17 bases spanning the gap. This CDR3 contains 15 residues. Per germline, CDR1 MNHEY and CDR2 SVGAGI.

The rearrangement joins TRBV19 to TRBJ2-1; D perhaps matches TRBD2 (7 bases). V lost 4 bases to trimming and J lost 7 bases, with 11 bases between them. The germline V gene encodes CDR1 LNHDA and CDR2 SQIVND (reference sequence). The CDR3 sequence is 13 residues long. This CDR3 is CASSTGGLNEQFF. Here the CDR3 DNA reads TGTGCCAGTAGTACCGGGGGGCTGAATGAGCAGTTCTTC.

The rearrangement uses TRBV7-9 and TRBJ2-7; the match to TRBD1 covers 9 bases. Unmatched junction bases numbered 8, after V lost 5 bases and J lost 3 bases. CDR3 length: 15 residues. Germline CDR1 and CDR2: SEHNR and FQNEAQ (reference sequence). The CDR3 reads CASSPKGTGSYEQYF. CDR3 DNA: TGTGCCAGCAGCCCGAAGGGGACAGGGAGCTACGAGCAGTACTTC.

This chain connects TRBV7-9 to TRBJ2-7; 7 bases are a match to TRBD2. The germline V gene has CDR1 SEHNR and CDR2 FQNEAQ (reference sequence). The CDR3 has 13 residues. With 5 bases clipped from V and 4 bases from J, the junction kept 5 bases outside the gene matches. CDR3 DNA sequence: TGTGCCAGCAGCGATGGCGGGAGTTACGAGCAGTACTTC. Its translation is CASSDGGSYEQYF.

This chain links TRBV2 with TRBJ2-7, with D possibly matching TRBD2 (7 bases). V was shortened by 3 bases and J by 5 bases, with 8 bases between the two germline ends. The CDR3 loop spans 12 amino acids. CDR1 and CDR2 (germline): SNHLY, FYNNEI. This chain's CDR3 is CASSEGGHEQYF. DNA for the CDR3: TGTGCCAGCAGTGAGGGGGGGCACGAGCAGTACTTC. Looking up the rest from reference TRBV2 and TRBJ2-7 gives the full variable domain: EPEVTQTPSHQVTQMGQEVILRCVPISNHLYFYWYRQILGQKVEFLVSFYNNEISEKSEIFDDQFSVERPDGSNFTLKIRSTKLEDSAMYFCASSEGGHEQYFGPGTRLTVT.

This rearrangement joins TRBV6-5 to TRBJ1-6; D gene unclear. V gave up 6 bases and J gave up 8 bases, with 11 bases separating them. The CDR3 runs 13 residues. Germline V CDR1 and CDR2: MNHEY, SVGAGI. The CDR3 spells CASSMAGYSPLHF. The CDR3 DNA reads TGTGCCAGCAGCATGGCAGGCTATTCACCCCTCCACTTT.

The CDR3 nucleotides are TGTGCCAGCATGGGGACTCCAGCCTACGAGCAGTACTTC. This encodes CASMGTPAYEQYF. J is TRBJ2-7 and V is TRBV19, with D possibly matching TRBD2 (6 bases). Germline-derived CDR1 and CDR2 are LNHDA and SQIVND (reference sequence). This CDR3 is 13 amino acids long. V was trimmed by 9 bases and J by 2 bases, leaving 14 bases between them.

The V and J genes are TRBV5-1 and TRBJ2-5; D is possibly TRBD1 (5 bases). Germline values: CDR1 SGHRS, CDR2 YFSETQ. The V end was cut by 3 bases, the J end by 2 bases, with 14 bases between. CDR3 length: 15 amino acids. As DNA, the CDR3 is TGCGCCAGCAGCTCCGTACGGGCAGGGCAAGAGACCCAGTACTTC. Encoded protein: CASSSVRAGQETQYF.

The chain couples TRBV5-5 to TRBJ1-2; 7 nucleotides line up with TRBD1. This CDR3 contains 13 residues. The J segment lost 8 bases and the V segment lost 4 bases, leaving 8 bases of the junction unmatched. Germline lookup yields CDR1 SGHKS and CDR2 YYEKEE (reference sequence). The CDR3 spells CASSPTGDGGYTF. CDR3 sequence (DNA): TGTGCCAGCAGCCCCACAGGGGACGGAGGCTACACCTTC.

The chain employs TRBV5-4 and TRBJ1-1; D is unclear. The germline V gene encodes CDR1 SGHNT and CDR2 YYREEE (reference sequence). The CDR3 has 15 amino acids. Trimming took 0 bases from V and 0 from J, leaving 9 bases between them. CDR3 protein: CASSLEAGLNTEAFF. The CDR3 DNA is TGTGCCAGCAGCTTGGAAGCAGGCCTGAACACTGAAGCTTTCTTT.

The chain couples TRBV5-5 to TRBJ2-3; TRBD2 agrees at 11 bases. The CDR3 runs to 16 residues. The germline V gene encodes CDR1 SGHKS and CDR2 YYEKEE (reference sequence). J gave up 2 bases and V 4 bases, and 6 bases lay outside the gene matches. CDR3 protein: CASSPLAGGNTDTQYF. The CDR3 DNA sequence: TGTGCCAGCAGCCCTTTAGCGGGGGGGAACACAGATACGCAGTATTTT.

The genes are TRBV28 and TRBJ1-5, with D possibly being TRBD1 (5 bases). The length of the CDR3 is 14 residues. Germline CDR1 MDHEN, CDR2 SYDVKM. Trimming took 7 bases from V and 6 from J, leaving 16 bases between them. The CDR3 loop reads CASTLGRAGQPQHF. The CDR3 bases are TGTGCCAGCACCCTGGGACGGGCAGGTCAGCCCCAGCATTTT.

V gene TRBV7-9 combines with J gene TRBJ2-6; TRBD1 matches at 8 bases. From germline, CDR1 is SEHNR and CDR2 FQNEAQ (reference sequence). Trimming cost V 4 bases and J 6 bases; bases outside gene matches: 5. This CDR3 region has 15 residues. CDR3 DNA: TGTGCCAGCAGCTCTTACAGGGGGGAGGCCAACGTCCTGACTTTC. It encodes CASSSYRGEANVLTF.

V gene TRBV5-4 combines with J gene TRBJ2-5; D is possibly TRBD2 (6 bases). V was trimmed by 3 bases and J by 1 base, leaving 13 bases between them. The CDR3 contains 15 residues. In germline, CDR1 is SGHNT, CDR2 YYREEE (reference sequence). This CDR3 is CASSWRGGGQETQYF. CDR3 bases: TGTGCCAGCAGCTGGAGGGGAGGAGGCCAAGAGACCCAGTACTTC.

This chain uses TRBV6-6 with TRBJ1-5; possible D gene TRBD1, 5 bases. CDR1 and CDR2 from the germline V gene are MNHNY and SVGAGI (reference sequence). Trimming stripped 5 bases from V and 0 bases from J, with 11 bases between. The CDR3 sequence is 15 residues long. CDR3 loop: CASSPGGSSNQPQHF. In DNA form, the CDR3 reads TGTGCCAGCAGTCCCGGGGGGAGTAGCAATCAGCCCCAGCATTTT.

The genes are TRBV30 and TRBJ1-2, with D maybe TRBD1 (5 bases). Between the trimmed V and J ends, which lost 3 bases and 8 bases, there was a span of 19 bases. CDR3 length: 14 residues. In germline, CDR1 is GTSNPN, CDR2 SVGIG (reference sequence). CDR3: CAWRPRQSTDGYTF. The CDR3 bases are TGTGCCTGGAGGCCCAGACAGAGTACAGACGGCTACACCTTC.

This rearrangement joins TRBV7-2 to TRBJ2-5; 9 bases are shared with TRBD1. CDR3 size: 15 residues. Trimming took 6 bases from V and 0 from J; bases not matched to a gene: 5. Per germline, CDR1 SGHTA and CDR2 FQGNSA. CDR3 in amino acids: CASRPDRGYQETQYF. Written as DNA, the CDR3 is TGTGCCAGCAGACCTGACAGGGGGTACCAAGAGACCCAGTACTTC.